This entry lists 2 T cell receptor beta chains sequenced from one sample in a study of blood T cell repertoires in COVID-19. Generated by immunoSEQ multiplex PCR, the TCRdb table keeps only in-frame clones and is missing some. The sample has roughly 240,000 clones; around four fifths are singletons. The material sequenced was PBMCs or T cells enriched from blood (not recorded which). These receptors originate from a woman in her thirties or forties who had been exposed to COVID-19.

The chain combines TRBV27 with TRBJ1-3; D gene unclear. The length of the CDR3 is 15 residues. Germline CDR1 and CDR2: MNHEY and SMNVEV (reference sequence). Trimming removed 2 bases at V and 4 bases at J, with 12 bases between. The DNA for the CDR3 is TGTGCCAGCAGTTTACGTGGGAGGTCAGGAAACACCATATATTTT. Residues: CASSLRGRSGNTIYF.

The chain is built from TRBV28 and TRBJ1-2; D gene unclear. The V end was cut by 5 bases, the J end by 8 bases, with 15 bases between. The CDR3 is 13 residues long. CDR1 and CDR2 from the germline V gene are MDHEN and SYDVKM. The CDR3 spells CASSLIPDGGYTF. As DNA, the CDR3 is TGTGCCAGCAGTCTCATCCCAGATGGCGGCTACACCTTC.